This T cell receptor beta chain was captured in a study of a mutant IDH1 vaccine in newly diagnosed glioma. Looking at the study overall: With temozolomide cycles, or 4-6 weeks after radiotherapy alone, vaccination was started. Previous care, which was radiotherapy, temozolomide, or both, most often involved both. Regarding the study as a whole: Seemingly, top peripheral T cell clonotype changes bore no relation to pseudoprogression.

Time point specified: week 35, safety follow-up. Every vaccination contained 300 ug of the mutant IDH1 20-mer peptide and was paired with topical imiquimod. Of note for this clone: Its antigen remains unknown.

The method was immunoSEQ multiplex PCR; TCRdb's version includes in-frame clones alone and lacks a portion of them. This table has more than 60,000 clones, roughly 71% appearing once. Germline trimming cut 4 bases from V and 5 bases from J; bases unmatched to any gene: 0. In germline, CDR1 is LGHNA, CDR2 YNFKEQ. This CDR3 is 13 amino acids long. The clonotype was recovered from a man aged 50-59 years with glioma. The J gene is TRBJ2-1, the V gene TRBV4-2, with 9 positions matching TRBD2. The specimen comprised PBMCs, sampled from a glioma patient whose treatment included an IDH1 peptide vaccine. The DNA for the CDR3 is TGTGCCAGCAGCCCTAGCGGGGACAATGAGCAGTTCTTC. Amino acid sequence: CASSPSGDNEQFF.